This T cell receptor beta chain was captured in a study of Tregs in tolerant kidney transplant recipients. Broader study findings: Validation in larger populations is needed because few patients were studied.

On this clone itself: Its matching antigen is unknown.

The V segment lost 5 bases and the J segment 4 bases; nucleotides outside the gene matches: 7. The CDR3 sequence is 15 residues long. CDR1 SGHTA and CDR2 FQGNSA come from the germline V gene. Produced via immunoSEQ multiplex PCR; TCRdb's table is partial and in-frame only. The sample carries some 11,000 clones, around 91% recorded once. This TCR was recovered from a human patient who received a combined kidney and bone marrow transplant. The material sequenced was Tregs from blood cultured with allogeneic cells, taken before the transplant. The chain carries TRBV7-2 and TRBJ2-1; 8 bases are a match to TRBD2. The CDR3 region is CASSISGDRYNEQFF. CDR3 DNA: TGTGCCAGCAGCATTAGCGGGGACCGTTACAATGAGCAGTTCTTC. The variable domain in full, completed from reference TRBV7-2 and TRBJ2-1, reads GAGVSQSPSNKVTEKGKDVELRCDPISGHTALYWYRQSLGQGLEFLIYFQGNSAPDKSGLPSDRFSAERTGGSVSTLTIQRTQQEDSAVYLCASSISGDRYNEQFFGPGTRLTVL.